This TCR beta chain was recovered during a study of blood T cell repertoires in COVID-19. Study at large: PBMCs, B-cell-depleted T cells, or T cells were the source of the cDNA or gDNA that made up the material.

The CDR3 is 13 amino acids. The ends were cut back, 5 bases at V and 3 bases at J, with 10 bases in the middle. Germline values: CDR1 MNHEY, CDR2 SMNVEV (reference sequence). The assay was immunoSEQ multiplex PCR, and TCRdb's table has in-frame clones only and misses some. The table lists about 87,000 clones, around 83% of them singletons. This chain links TRBV27 with TRBJ1-2; tentative D call: TRBD1 (6 bases). The sequenced material came from peripheral blood. The source of this sequence is a woman in her 70s with acute or convalescent COVID-19. The CDR3 spells CASSRTEDYGYTF. The CDR3 nucleotides are TGTGCCAGCAGTCGGACAGAAGACTATGGCTACACCTTC.